These T cell receptor beta chains were read from a single sample in a study of T cell repertoires in urothelial bladder cancer. Measured with immunoSEQ multiplex PCR; TCRdb has only the in-frame clones, and not every one. The sample holds about 10,000 clones, about 54% seen once. Input material: tumor-infiltrating cells from bladder cancer. These receptors were obtained from a human donor with urothelial carcinoma. CDR3s include the opening cysteine and the closing phenylalanine or tryptophan. D genes are given only for firm matches. Clone size, where shown, is once, few, many, or a class for clones that have expanded.

D | size | V | CDR3
. | few | TRBV5-6 | CASSLQQAYHSGELFF
. | . | TRBV19 | CASTQKDGDNEKLFF
. | . | TRBV18 | CASCKTFRPTGTTYEQYF
TRBD2 | . | TRBV9 | CASSVWAGVNNEQFF
TRBD1 | few | TRBV9 | CASSPRDSQFEQYF
TRBD1 | few | TRBV5-6 | CASSLARGVVGGYTF
TRBD2 | . | TRBV6-1 | CASRATSGSYEQYF
. | . | TRBV30 | CAWSVGRPRGFGADTQYF
. | . | TRBV7-9 | CASSLSGATEAFF
. | few | TRBV4-2 | CASSLAMSGVKAFF
. | large | TRBV30 | CAWSLQGDEAFF
. | . | TRBV6-1 | CASSDPRVSYEQYF
. | . | TRBV9 | CASSVVGESSTDTQYF
TRBD1 | large | TRBV4-1 | CASSQAVTGGDQPQHF
. | . | TRBV7-9 | CASSFGGHNEKLFF
TRBD1 | few | TRBV4-1 | CASSRDRALFGNTIYF
. | . | TRBV2 | CASSRGPGTYEQYF
. | . | TRBV10-3 | CATRIGSGANVLTF